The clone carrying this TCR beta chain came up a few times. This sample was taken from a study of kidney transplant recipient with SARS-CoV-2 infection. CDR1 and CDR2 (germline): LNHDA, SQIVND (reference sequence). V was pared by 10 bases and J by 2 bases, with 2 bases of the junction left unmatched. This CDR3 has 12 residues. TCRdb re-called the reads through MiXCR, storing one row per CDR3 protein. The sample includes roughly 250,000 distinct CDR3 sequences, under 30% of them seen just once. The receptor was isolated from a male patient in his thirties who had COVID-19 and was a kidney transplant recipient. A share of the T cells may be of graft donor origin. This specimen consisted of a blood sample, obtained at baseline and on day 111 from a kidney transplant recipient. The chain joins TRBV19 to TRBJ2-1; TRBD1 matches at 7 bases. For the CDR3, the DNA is TGTGCCACGGGGACAGCCTACAATGAGCAGTTCTTC. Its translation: CATGTAYNEQFF.